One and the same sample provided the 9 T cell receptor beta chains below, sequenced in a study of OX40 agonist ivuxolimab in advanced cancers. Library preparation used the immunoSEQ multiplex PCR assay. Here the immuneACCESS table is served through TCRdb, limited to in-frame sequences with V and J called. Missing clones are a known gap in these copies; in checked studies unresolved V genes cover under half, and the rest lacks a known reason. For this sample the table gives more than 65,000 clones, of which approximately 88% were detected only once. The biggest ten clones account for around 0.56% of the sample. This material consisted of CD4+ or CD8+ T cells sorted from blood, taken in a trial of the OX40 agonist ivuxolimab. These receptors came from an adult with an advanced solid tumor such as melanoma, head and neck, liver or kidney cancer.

The CDR3: CASSPPGTGKAEAFF. The CDR3 DNA is TGTGCCAGCTCACCACCGGGGACAGGGAAGGCTGAAGCTTTCTTT. The chain uses TRBV18 and TRBJ1-1, with 9 bases fitting TRBD1. Germline V gene data show CDR1 as KGHSH and CDR2 as LQKENI. The V and J ends lost 0 bases and 6 bases, in that order; junction bases with no gene match: 5. This CDR3 spans 15 amino acids.

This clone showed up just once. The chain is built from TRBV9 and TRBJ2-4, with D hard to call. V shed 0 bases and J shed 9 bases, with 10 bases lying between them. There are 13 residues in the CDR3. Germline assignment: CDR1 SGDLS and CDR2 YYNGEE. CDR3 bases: TGTGCCAGCAGCGTAGATGGGATGGGCATTCAGTACTTC. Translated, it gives CASSVDGMGIQYF.

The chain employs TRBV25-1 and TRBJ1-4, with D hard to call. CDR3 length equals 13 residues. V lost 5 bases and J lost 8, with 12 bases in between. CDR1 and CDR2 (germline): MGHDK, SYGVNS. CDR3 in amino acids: CASSPGIPEKLFF. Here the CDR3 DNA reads TGTGCCAGCAGTCCGGGCATCCCGGAAAAACTGTTTTTT.

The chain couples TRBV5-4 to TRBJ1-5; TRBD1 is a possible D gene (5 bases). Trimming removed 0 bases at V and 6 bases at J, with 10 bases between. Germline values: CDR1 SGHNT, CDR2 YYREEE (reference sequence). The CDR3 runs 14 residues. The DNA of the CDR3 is TGTGCCAGCAGCTTGGGGGGGTTGGGTCAGCCCCAGCATTTT. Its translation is CASSLGGLGQPQHF.

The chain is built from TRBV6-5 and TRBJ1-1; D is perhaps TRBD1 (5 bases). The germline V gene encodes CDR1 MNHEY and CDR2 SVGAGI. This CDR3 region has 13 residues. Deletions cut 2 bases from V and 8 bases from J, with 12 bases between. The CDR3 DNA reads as TGTGCCAGCAGTTACAACCGACAGACCGAAGCTTTCTTT. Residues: CASSYNRQTEAFF.

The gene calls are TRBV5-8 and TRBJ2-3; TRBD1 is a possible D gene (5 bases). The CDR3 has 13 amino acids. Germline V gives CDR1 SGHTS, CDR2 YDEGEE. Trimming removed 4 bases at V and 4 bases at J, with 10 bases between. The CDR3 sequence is CASSNQGSDTQYF. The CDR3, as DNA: TGTGCCAGCAGCAATCAGGGCTCAGATACGCAGTATTTT. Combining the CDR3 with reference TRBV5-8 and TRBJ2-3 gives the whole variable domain EAGVTQSPTHLIKTRGQQATLRCSPISGHTSVYWYQQALGLGLQFLLWYDEGEERNRGNFPPRFSGRQFPNYSSELNVNALELEDSALYLCASSNQGSDTQYFGPGTRLTVL.

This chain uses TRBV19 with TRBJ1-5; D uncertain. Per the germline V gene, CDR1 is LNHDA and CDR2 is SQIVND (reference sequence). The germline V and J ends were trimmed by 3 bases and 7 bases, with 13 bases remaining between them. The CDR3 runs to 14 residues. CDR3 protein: CASSIPSGGQPQHF. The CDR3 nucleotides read TGTGCCAGTAGTATTCCGTCCGGTGGGCAGCCCCAGCATTTT.

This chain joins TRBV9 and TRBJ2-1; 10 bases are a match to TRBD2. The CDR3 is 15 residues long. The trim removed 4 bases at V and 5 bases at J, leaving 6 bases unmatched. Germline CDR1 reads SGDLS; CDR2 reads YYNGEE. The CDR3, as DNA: TGTGCCAGCAGCACCAGACTAGCGGGCCACAATGAGCAGTTCTTC. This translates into CASSTRLAGHNEQFF.

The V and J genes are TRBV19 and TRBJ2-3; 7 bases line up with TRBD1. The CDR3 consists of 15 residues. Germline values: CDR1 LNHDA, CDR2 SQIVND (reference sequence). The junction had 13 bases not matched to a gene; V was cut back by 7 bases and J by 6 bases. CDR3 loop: CASTRTGPGFDTQYF. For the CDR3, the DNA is TGTGCCAGTACCCGGACAGGCCCCGGTTTCGATACGCAGTATTTT.